The rows below give T cell receptor beta chains drawn from one sample of a study of blood T cell repertoires in COVID-19. Sequenced by immunoSEQ multiplex PCR; TCRdb stores in-frame clones only, minus some. The table includes about 76,000 clones, roughly 85% detected once. Material: peripheral blood. These receptors originate from a man aged 25-45 years with acute or convalescent COVID-19. Both conserved end residues are part of each CDR3. A D gene is named only where the DNA matches it firmly. Clone size, where shown, is once, few, many, or a class for clones that have expanded.

v_call	clone_size	d_call	j_call	cdr3_nt	cdr3_aa
TRBV14	NA	TRBD2	TRBJ2-5	TGTGCCAGCAGCCAAGACCAGTGGGGAGGGGTAGAGACCCAGTACTTC	CASSQDQWGGVETQYF
TRBV7-6	NA	NA	TRBJ2-3	TGTGCCAGCAGCTTAGGAATGCGGGGACCCACAGATACGCAGTATTTT	CASSLGMRGPTDTQYF
TRBV28	NA	TRBD1	TRBJ1-1	TGTGCCAGCCTAAGGGGGCGGGACGGTCTTACTTTTACTGAAGCTTTCTTT	CASLRGRDGLTFTEAFF
TRBV18	NA	NA	TRBJ1-5	TGTGCCAGCTCACTAAACAGGGATCAGCCCCAGCATTTT	CASSLNRDQPQHF
TRBV2	NA	NA	TRBJ1-4	TGTGCCAGCAGTGGGCGGATTAATGAAAAACTGTTTTTT	CASSGRINEKLFF
TRBV9	NA	TRBD2	TRBJ2-3	TGTGCCAGCAGCTTCCTAGCGGGAGAGCTCACAGATACGCAGTATTTT	CASSFLAGELTDTQYF
TRBV4-1	NA	TRBD1	TRBJ1-2	TGCGCCAGCAGACGGCAGGGGGGAGGTGGCTACACCTTC	CASRRQGGGGYTF
TRBV14	NA	NA	TRBJ1-6	TGTGCCAGCAGCCCGACCCGGGGGGCGGTTGGTTCACCCCTCCACTTT	CASSPTRGAVGSPLHF
TRBV7-9	NA	NA	TRBJ2-5	TGTGCCAGCAGCTTAGTCTCAGTACAAGAGACCCAGTACTTC	CASSLVSVQETQYF
TRBV3-1/TRBV3-2	NA	NA	TRBJ2-5	TGTGCCAGCAGCCAGAGCGACGCCCAGTACTTC	CASSQSDAQYF
TRBV4-1	once	NA	TRBJ2-4	TGCGCCAGCAGCCAAGATAAGGGGGTCCCACAAGGAAACATTCAGTACTTC	CASSQDKGVPQGNIQYF
TRBV10-2	NA	NA	TRBJ2-5	TGCGCCAGCAGTGAGGTTATAGGGGGTTCAGAGACCCAGTACTTC	CASSEVIGGSETQYF
TRBV10-3	NA	TRBD2	TRBJ2-7	TGTGCCATCAGTGAGGATGGACTAGCGGGCATCTACGAGCAGTACTTC	CAISEDGLAGIYEQYF
TRBV5-1	NA	NA	TRBJ1-1	TGCGCCAGCAGCTTTGCGGAGCTCAACACTGAAGCTTTCTTT	CASSFAELNTEAFF
TRBV3-1/TRBV3-2	NA	NA	TRBJ2-7	TGTGCCAGCAGCCCCCCCCCGCCGGAGCCCTACGAGCAGTACTTC	CASSPPPPEPYEQYF
TRBV28	NA	NA	TRBJ2-2	TGTGCCAGCAGTTTATTTCAGGGGGGATTCACCGGGGAGCTGTTTTTT	CASSLFQGGFTGELFF
TRBV5-4	NA	TRBD1	TRBJ2-3	TGTGCCAGCAAGGACAGGGGCCCTACGCAGTATTTT	CASKDRGPTQYF
TRBV7-9	NA	TRBD1	TRBJ1-2	TGTGCCAGCAGCTTAGGTCGGGTGGGACAGAGGGAGTTAGGCTACACCTTC	CASSLGRVGQRELGYTF
TRBV27	NA	TRBD1	TRBJ1-2	TGTGCCAGCAAAAACTGGACAGGCGATCGTAACTATGGCTACACCTTC	CASKNWTGDRNYGYTF
TRBV9	NA	TRBD2	TRBJ2-2	TGTGCCAGCAGCCGGGGGGGACCGGGCACCGGGGAGCTGTTTTTT	CASSRGGPGTGELFF
TRBV5-1	NA	NA	TRBJ1-1	TGCGCCAGCAGCGATTACAGGGTGAACACTGAAGCTTTCTTT	CASSDYRVNTEAFF
TRBV2	NA	NA	TRBJ2-3	TGTGCCAGCAGTGAATACGTTATAGGGGTCCCAGATACGCAGTATTTT	CASSEYVIGVPDTQYF
TRBV5-4	NA	TRBD1	TRBJ1-2	TGTGCCAGCAGCACCGCGATGGACAGGTTCTATGGCTACACCTTC	CASSTAMDRFYGYTF
TRBV3-1/TRBV3-2	NA	TRBD2	TRBJ2-3	TGTGCCAGCAGCACCAGAAATCTAGCGGGAGGACCCACAGATACGCAGTATTTT	CASSTRNLAGGPTDTQYF
TRBV19	once	TRBD2	TRBJ2-1	TGTGCCAGTAGTACTAAGGGACTAGCGGGAGGCAATGAGCAGTTCTTC	CASSTKGLAGGNEQFF
TRBV19	few	NA	TRBJ2-7	TGTGCCAGTAGTATCCCGGACAGACAGGACGAGCAGTACTTC	CASSIPDRQDEQYF
TRBV2	NA	TRBD2	TRBJ2-3	TGTGCCAGCAGCCTAGCGGGAGCGAGGGATACGCAGTATTTT	CASSLAGARDTQYF
TRBV7-9	NA	NA	TRBJ2-1	TGTGCCAGCAGCCTTCCGGGGAGCTCCTACAATGAGCAGTTCTTC	CASSLPGSSYNEQFF
TRBV30	NA	TRBD1	TRBJ2-1	TGTGCCTGGAGCTCCGGGACAGGGGTCAATGAGCAGTTCTTC	CAWSSGTGVNEQFF
TRBV7-6	NA	TRBD2	TRBJ2-1	TGTGCCAGCAGCTCCGCGACTAGCGGGAGAGGTGAGCAGTTCTTC	CASSSATSGRGEQFF
TRBV21-1	NA	NA	TRBJ2-4	TGTGCCAGCAGCTCACTAGCGGGAGGGTCGAACATTCAGTACTTC	CASSSLAGGSNIQYF
TRBV19	NA	NA	TRBJ2-3	TGTGCCAGTAGGACACTAGATACGCAGTATTTT	CASRTLDTQYF
TRBV6-6	once	NA	TRBJ2-2	TGTGCCAGCAGTAAGACAGGAGCAAACACCGGGGAGCTGTTTTTT	CASSKTGANTGELFF
TRBV27	NA	NA	TRBJ1-5	TGTGCCAGCAAAATAGCCAGGGGAGGCAATCAGCCCCAGCATTTT	CASKIARGGNQPQHF
TRBV28	few	TRBD1	TRBJ2-7	TGTGCCAGCAACCTCGGACAGGGGTCCGCGTACGAGCAGTACTTC	CASNLGQGSAYEQYF
TRBV19	NA	TRBD2	TRBJ2-5	TGTGCCAGCTCCCCAATTGGACTAGGAGAGGAGACCCAGTACTTC	CASSPIGLGEETQYF
TRBV5-5	NA	NA	TRBJ2-5	TGTGCCAGCAGCTTGACAGGGTCTCAAGAGACCCAGTACTTC	CASSLTGSQETQYF
TRBV28	medium-sized	NA	TRBJ2-3	TGTGCCAGCAGTTTAGGTCGGACTAGCACAGATACGCAGTATTTT	CASSLGRTSTDTQYF
TRBV5-5	NA	TRBD1	TRBJ2-1	TGTGCCAGCAGCCCGACAGGGACACCCTACAATGAGCAGTTCTTC	CASSPTGTPYNEQFF
TRBV4-1	NA	TRBD2	TRBJ2-1	TGCGCCAGCAGCCAAGTTGCGGGAGGGCCGTATGAGCAGTTCTTC	CASSQVAGGPYEQFF
TRBV13	NA	TRBD1	TRBJ2-5	TGTGCCAGCAGCTCGCGGACAGGGAGAGAGACCCAGTACTTC	CASSSRTGRETQYF
TRBV30	NA	TRBD2	TRBJ2-1	TGTGCCTGGGGCACTGGGACTAGCGGTAGCAATGAGCAGTTCTTC	CAWGTGTSGSNEQFF
TRBV14	few	NA	TRBJ1-1	TGTGCCAGCAGCCAAGAGTGGGGGGTGAACACTGAAGCTTTCTTT	CASSQEWGVNTEAFF
TRBV2	NA	TRBD1	TRBJ1-5	TGTGCCAGCAAGGACAGGGACGGGGTTAATCAGCCCCAGCATTTT	CASKDRDGVNQPQHF
TRBV4-3	NA	NA	TRBJ2-1	TGCGCCAGCAGCCAAGATTTGTTGAGCCAGGGAAACAATGAGCAGTTCTTC	CASSQDLLSQGNNEQFF
TRBV28	NA	NA	TRBJ1-1	TGTGCCAGCAAACACGACAGCCGGACCGCTGAAGCTTTCTTT	CASKHDSRTAEAFF
TRBV6-5	NA	TRBD2	TRBJ2-3	TGTGCCAGCACAAGGACTAGCGGGAGCAGTCATACGCAGTATTTT	CASTRTSGSSHTQYF
TRBV28	NA	NA	TRBJ2-6	TGTGCCAGCAGTTCGAACTTTATCGGAGGGAGGTCTGGGGCCAACGTCCTGACTTTC	CASSSNFIGGRSGANVLTF
TRBV18	many	NA	TRBJ2-7	TGTGCCAGCTCACCAACGGGGACATTCTACGAGCAGTACTTC	CASSPTGTFYEQYF
TRBV7-3	NA	TRBD1	TRBJ2-5	TGTGCCAGCAGCTTATCGGGACAGGGGGCCGAGACCCAGTACTTC	CASSLSGQGAETQYF
TRBV14	NA	NA	TRBJ1-6	TGTGCCAGCAGCCAGATACAAAATTCACCCCTCCACTTT	CASSQIQNSPLHF
TRBV7-2	NA	NA	TRBJ2-1	TGTGCCAGCAGCGCCAGACTCCTCCATGAGCAGTTCTTC	CASSARLLHEQFF
TRBV13	NA	NA	TRBJ2-7	TGTGCCAGCAGCTTCAGGGGTCGCTACGAGCAGTACTTC	CASSFRGRYEQYF
TRBV27	NA	TRBD1	TRBJ2-7	TGTGCCAGCAGCTACAGACAGGGTGCAACCTACGAGCAGTACTTC	CASSYRQGATYEQYF
TRBV7-8	NA	TRBD1	TRBJ1-1	TGTGCCAGCAGGGACAGGGGAGGGAACACTGAAGCTTTCTTT	CASRDRGGNTEAFF
TRBV27	NA	NA	TRBJ1-5	TGTGCCAGCAGTGGGATACAGGGTGTTGGAAGTCAGCCCCAGCATTTT	CASSGIQGVGSQPQHF
TRBV6-5	NA	TRBD1	TRBJ2-3	TGTGCCAGCAGTTGCCCCCAGGGGGCTCCCACAGATACGCAGTATTTT	CASSCPQGAPTDTQYF
TRBV7-2	NA	TRBD1	TRBJ1-6	TGTGCCAGCAGCCCCGGGACAGGAGCGTCACCCCTCCACTTT	CASSPGTGASPLHF
TRBV4-1	NA	NA	TRBJ1-2	TGCGCCAGCAGCCAAGGGGCAGCCTACGCAAATGGCTACACCTTC	CASSQGAAYANGYTF
TRBV19	once	TRBD1	TRBJ2-7	TGTGCCAGTAGTCAAGGGGACAGGGTCTACGAGCAGTACTTC	CASSQGDRVYEQYF